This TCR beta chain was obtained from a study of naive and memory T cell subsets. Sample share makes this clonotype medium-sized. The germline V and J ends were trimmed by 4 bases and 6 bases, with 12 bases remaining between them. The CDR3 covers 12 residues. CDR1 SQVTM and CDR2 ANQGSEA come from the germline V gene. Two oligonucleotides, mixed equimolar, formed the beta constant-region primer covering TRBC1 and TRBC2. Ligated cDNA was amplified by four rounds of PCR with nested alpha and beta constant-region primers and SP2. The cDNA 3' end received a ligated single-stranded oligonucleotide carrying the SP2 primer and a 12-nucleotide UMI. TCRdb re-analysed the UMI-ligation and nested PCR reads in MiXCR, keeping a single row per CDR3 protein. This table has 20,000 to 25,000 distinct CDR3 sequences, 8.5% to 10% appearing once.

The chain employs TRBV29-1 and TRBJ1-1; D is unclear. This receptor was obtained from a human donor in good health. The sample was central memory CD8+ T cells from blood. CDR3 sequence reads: CSVVDEGAEAFF. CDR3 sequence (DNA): TGCAGCGTTGTGGATGAAGGCGCTGAAGCTTTCTTT.